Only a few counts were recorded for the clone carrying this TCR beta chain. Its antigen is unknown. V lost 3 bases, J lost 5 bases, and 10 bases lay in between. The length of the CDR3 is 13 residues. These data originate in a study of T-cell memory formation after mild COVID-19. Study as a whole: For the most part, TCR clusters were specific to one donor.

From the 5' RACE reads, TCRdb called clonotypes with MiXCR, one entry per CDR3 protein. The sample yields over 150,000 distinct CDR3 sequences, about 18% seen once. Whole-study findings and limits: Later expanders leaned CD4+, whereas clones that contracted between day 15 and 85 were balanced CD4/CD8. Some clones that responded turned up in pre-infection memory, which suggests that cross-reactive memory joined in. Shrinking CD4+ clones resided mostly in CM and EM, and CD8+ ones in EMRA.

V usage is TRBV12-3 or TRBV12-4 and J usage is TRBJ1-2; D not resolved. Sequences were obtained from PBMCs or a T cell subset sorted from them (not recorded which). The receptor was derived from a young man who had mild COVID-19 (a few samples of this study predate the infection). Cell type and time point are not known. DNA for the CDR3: TGTGCCAGCAGTTTGAGCCAAGATTATGGCTACACCTTC. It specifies CASSLSQDYGYTF.